This T cell receptor (beta chain) was profiled in a study of blood T cells in healthy people across ages. Across the whole study: Roughly one uniquely barcoded beta molecule per two T cells was captured.

Worth noting for this clonotype: The antigen remains unidentified.

The CDR3 loop spans 13 amino acids. Looked up from germline, CDR1 is MNHEY and CDR2 is SVGAGI. Trimming shortened V by 2 bases and J by 6 bases, and 11 bases separated the two germline ends. Study-level points and caveats: Higher diversity, along with more naive CD4+ cells, distinguished long-lived donors from aged donors.

Next came a second PCR, run for roughly 6 to 11 cycles, which used a sample-barcoded 5' primer along with a J-beta primer mix. TCRdb recomputed calls from the 5' RACE reads with MiXCR, one row per CDR3 protein. The table has over 950,000 distinct CDR3 sequences, approximately 38% seen once; the top ten hold around 13%. This receptor was obtained from a man between 18 and 35 years old in good health. V gene TRBV6-5 combines with J gene TRBJ2-7, with D perhaps being TRBD1 or TRBD2 (5 bases each). The sample taken for sequencing was blood. CDR3 nucleotides: TGTGCCAGCAGTTACCCCGGGACCGCCGAGCAGTACTTC. It codes for CASSYPGTAEQYF.